A selection of T cell receptor beta chains follows, all from one sample in a study of blood T cells in healthy people across ages. Each CDR3 protein gets one entry after TCRdb re-called the 5' RACE reads with MiXCR. Altogether about a million distinct CDR3 sequences are present, more than 30% being singletons, with the ten largest covering roughly 14%. Sequencing was performed on blood. The receptors here all came from a man between 18 and 35 years old in good health. Both conserved end residues are part of each CDR3. Each record gives: V gene, J gene, D gene, CDR3 protein. D genes are given only for firm matches.

v_gene: TRBV7-9; j_gene: TRBJ2-1; d_gene: TRBD2; CDR3aa: CASSTTPVAGKSYNEQFF
v_gene: TRBV20-1; j_gene: -; d_gene: -; CDR3aa: CSARGSDYNEQYF
v_gene: TRBV9; j_gene: TRBJ2-3; d_gene: -; CDR3aa: CASSAYARDTQYF
v_gene: TRBV3-1; j_gene: TRBJ2-7; d_gene: -; CDR3aa: CASSQMLTGYEQYF
v_gene: TRBV6-5; j_gene: TRBJ2-1; d_gene: -; CDR3aa: CASSTGQYNEQFF
v_gene: TRBV6-1; j_gene: TRBJ2-7; d_gene: -; CDR3aa: CASRTAATYEQYF
v_gene: TRBV30; j_gene: TRBJ2-7; d_gene: TRBD1; CDR3aa: CAGGTGNEQYF
v_gene: TRBV18; j_gene: TRBJ1-2; d_gene: -; CDR3aa: CASSPQQGSLDGYTF
v_gene: TRBV5-1; j_gene: TRBJ2-1; d_gene: TRBD1; CDR3aa: CASSSDRTGRYNEQFF
v_gene: TRBV5-6; j_gene: -; d_gene: -; CDR3aa: CASSLKGSEAYNEQYF
v_gene: TRBV6-6; j_gene: TRBJ1-5; d_gene: TRBD1; CDR3aa: CASSMPGQTNSNQSQHF
v_gene: TRBV14; j_gene: -; d_gene: TRBD1; CDR3aa: CASSQETSQGVLTQYF
v_gene: TRBV6-1; j_gene: TRBJ2-7; d_gene: -; CDR3aa: CASSEAWPGYEQYF
v_gene: TRBV12-3/TRBV12-4; j_gene: TRBJ1-3; d_gene: -; CDR3aa: CASSTTVDTIYF
v_gene: TRBV12-5; j_gene: TRBJ1-4; d_gene: -; CDR3aa: CASGFFLSPVWRGGEKLFF
v_gene: TRBV6-2/TRBV6-3; j_gene: TRBJ1-2; d_gene: -; CDR3aa: CASSGPANYGYTF
v_gene: TRBV19; j_gene: TRBJ1-5; d_gene: -; CDR3aa: CASSIRGGVNQPQHF
v_gene: TRBV7-9; j_gene: TRBJ2-3; d_gene: -; CDR3aa: CASSLWVSTDTQYF